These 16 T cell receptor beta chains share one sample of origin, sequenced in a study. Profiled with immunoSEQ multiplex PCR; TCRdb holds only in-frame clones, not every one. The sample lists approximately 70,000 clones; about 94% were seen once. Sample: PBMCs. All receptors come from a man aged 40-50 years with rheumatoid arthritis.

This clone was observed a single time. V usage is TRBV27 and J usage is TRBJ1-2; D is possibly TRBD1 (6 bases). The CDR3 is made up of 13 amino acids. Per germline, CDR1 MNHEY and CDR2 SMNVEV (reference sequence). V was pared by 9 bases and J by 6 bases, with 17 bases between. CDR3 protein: CARLGIAGDGYTF. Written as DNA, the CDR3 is TGTGCCAGATTGGGAATAGCAGGGGATGGCTACACCTTC.

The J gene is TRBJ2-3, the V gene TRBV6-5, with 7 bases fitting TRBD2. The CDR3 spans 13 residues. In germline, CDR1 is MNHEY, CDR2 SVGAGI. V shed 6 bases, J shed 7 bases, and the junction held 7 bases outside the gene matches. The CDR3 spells CASRWGGENTQYF. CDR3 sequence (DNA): TGTGCCAGCAGATGGGGGGGGGAGAATACGCAGTATTTT.

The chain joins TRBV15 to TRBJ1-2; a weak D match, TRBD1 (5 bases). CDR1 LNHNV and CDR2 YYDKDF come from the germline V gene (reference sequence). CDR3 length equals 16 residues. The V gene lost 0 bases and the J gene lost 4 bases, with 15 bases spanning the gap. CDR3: CATSRDLRGRGYGYTF. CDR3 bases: TGTGCCACCAGCAGAGATCTGCGGGGACGGGGCTATGGCTACACCTTC.

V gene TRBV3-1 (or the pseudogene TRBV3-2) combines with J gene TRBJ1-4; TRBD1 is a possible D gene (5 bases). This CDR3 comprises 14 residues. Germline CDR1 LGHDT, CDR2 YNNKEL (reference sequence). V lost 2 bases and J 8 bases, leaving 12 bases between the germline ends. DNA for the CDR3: TGTGCCAGCAGCCAAATTCAGGGTCAAGAAAAACTGTTTTTT. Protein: CASSQIQGQEKLFF.

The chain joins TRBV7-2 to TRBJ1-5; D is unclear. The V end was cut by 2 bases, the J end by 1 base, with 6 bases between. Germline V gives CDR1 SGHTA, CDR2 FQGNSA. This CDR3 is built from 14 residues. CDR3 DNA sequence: TGTGCCAGCAGCTTATGGCACAGCAATCAGCCCCAGCATTTT. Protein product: CASSLWHSNQPQHF.

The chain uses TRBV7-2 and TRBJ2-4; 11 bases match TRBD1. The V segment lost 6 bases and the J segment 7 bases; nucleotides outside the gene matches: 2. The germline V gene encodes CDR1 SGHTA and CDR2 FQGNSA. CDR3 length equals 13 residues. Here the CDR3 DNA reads TGTGCCAGCAGGGACAGGGGGCTGAACATTCAGTACTTC. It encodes CASRDRGLNIQYF.

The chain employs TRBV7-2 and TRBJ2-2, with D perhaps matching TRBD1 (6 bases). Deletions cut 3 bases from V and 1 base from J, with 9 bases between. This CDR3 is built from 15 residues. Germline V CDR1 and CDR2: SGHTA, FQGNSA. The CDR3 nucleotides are TGTGCCAGCAGCTTCGGGGACATGAACACCGGGGAGCTGTTTTTT. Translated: CASSFGDMNTGELFF. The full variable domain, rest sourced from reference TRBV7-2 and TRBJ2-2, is GAGVSQSPSNKVTEKGKDVELRCDPISGHTALYWYRQSLGQGLEFLIYFQGNSAPDKSGLPSDRFSAERTGGSVSTLTIQRTQQEDSAVYLCASSFGDMNTGELFFGEGSRLTVL.

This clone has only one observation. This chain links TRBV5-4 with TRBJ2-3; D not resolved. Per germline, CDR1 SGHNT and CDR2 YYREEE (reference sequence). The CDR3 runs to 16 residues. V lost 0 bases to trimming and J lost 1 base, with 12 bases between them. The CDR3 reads CASSLVRRIGTDTQYF. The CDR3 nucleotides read TGTGCCAGCAGCTTGGTTCGACGGATTGGCACAGATACGCAGTATTTT.

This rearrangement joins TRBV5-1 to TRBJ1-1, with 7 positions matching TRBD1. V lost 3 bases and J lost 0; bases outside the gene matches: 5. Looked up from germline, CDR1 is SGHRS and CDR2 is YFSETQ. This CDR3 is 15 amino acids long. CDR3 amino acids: CASSSTGRLNTEAFF. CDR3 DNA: TGCGCCAGCAGCTCGACAGGGCGCCTGAACACTGAAGCTTTCTTT.

CDR3 loop: CAWNSGFGNTEAFF. CDR3 nucleotide sequence: TGTGCCTGGAACTCGGGGTTTGGCAACACTGAAGCTTTCTTT. The V call is TRBV30, the J call TRBJ1-1; D remains unclear. Germline V CDR1 and CDR2: GTSNPN, SVGIG (reference sequence). CDR3 length: 14 amino acids. V shed 4 bases and J shed 2 bases, with 14 bases lying between them.

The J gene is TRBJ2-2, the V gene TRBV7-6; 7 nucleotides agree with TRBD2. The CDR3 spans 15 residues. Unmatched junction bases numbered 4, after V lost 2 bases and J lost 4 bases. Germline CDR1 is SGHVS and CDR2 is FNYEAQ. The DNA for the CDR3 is TGTGCCAGCAGCTTACTAGCGGAGTTCACCGGGGAGCTGTTTTTT. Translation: CASSLLAEFTGELFF.

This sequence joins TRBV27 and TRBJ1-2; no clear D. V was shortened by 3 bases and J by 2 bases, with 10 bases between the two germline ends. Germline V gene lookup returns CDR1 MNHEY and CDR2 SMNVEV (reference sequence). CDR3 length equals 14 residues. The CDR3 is CASSFRGGNYGYTF. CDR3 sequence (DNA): TGTGCCAGCAGTTTTAGAGGTGGAAACTATGGCTACACCTTC.

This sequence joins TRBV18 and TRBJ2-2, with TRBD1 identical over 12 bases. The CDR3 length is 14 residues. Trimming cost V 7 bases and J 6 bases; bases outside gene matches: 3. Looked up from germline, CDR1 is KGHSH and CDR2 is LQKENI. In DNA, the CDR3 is TGTGCCAGCTTGGGACAGGGGGCCGCCGGGGAGCTGTTTTTT. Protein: CASLGQGAAGELFF. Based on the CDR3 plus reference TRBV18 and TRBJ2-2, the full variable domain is NAGVMQNPRHLVRRRGQEARLRCSPMKGHSHVYWYRQLPEEGLKFMVYLQKENIIDESGMPKERFSAEFPKEGPSILRIQQVVRGDSAAYFCASLGQGAAGELFFGEGSRLTVL.

The chain's CDR3 is CASSLGGTNTEAFF. The CDR3 nucleotides are TGTGCCAGCTCACTGGGGGGAACGAACACTGAAGCTTTCTTT. The chain links TRBV18 to TRBJ1-1; D perhaps matches TRBD1 (5 bases). The CDR3 extends over 14 amino acids. V lost 4 bases and J 1 base, leaving 10 bases between the germline ends. Germline CDR1 reads KGHSH; CDR2 reads LQKENI.

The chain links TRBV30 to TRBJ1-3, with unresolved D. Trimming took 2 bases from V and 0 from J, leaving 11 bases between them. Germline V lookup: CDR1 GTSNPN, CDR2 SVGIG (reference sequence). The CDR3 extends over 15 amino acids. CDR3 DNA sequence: TGTGCCTGGAGTATGCAGACTGCCTCTGGAAACACCATATATTTT. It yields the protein CAWSMQTASGNTIYF.

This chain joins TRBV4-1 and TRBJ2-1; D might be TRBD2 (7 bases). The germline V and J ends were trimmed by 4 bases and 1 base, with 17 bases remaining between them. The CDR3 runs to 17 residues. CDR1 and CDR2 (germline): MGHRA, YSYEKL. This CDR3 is CASSLGRGGLSYNEQFF. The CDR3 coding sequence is TGCGCCAGCAGCCTCGGAAGGGGGGGCCTTTCCTACAATGAGCAGTTCTTC.